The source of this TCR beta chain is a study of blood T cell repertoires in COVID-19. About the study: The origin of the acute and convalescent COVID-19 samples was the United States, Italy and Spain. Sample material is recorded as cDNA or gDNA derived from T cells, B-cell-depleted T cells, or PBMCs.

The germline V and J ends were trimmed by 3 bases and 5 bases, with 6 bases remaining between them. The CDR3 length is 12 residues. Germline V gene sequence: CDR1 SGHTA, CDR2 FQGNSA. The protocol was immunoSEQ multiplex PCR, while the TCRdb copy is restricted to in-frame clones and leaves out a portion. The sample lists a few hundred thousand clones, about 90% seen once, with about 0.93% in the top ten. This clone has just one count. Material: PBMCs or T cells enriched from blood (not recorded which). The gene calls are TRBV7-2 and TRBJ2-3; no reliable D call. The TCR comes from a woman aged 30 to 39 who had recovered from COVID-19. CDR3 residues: CASSLLVDTQYF. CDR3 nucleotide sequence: TGTGCCAGCAGCTTGTTAGTAGATACGCAGTATTTT.